Each of the 13 T cell receptor beta chains below was sequenced from the same sample in a study of patients and donors after allogeneic stem cell transplantation (dated by TCRdb to between 2020 and 2021). The library was produced with RT-PCR. Sequencer: NextSeq 550. The public reads were quality trimmed at Q25 with fastp and then assembled into clones with MiXCR by TCRdb, keeping productive beta chains. CDR3 protein sequences are deduplicated, and each keeps its most common genes and DNA. The sample table holds about 960,000 distinct CDR3 sequences, of which roughly 18% were seen once. The ten biggest clones cover 6% of the sample. The sequencing input was blood, either unsorted or a sorted T cell fraction (not recorded which). The receptor set was obtained from a human donor who was either an allogeneic HSCT recipient or a stem cell or donor lymphocyte infusion donor (not recorded which). It is not recorded whose cells these are; they may come from a transplant donor.

This clonotype was seen ten or more times. The rearrangement links TRBV6-5 to TRBJ2-1; no clear D gene. The V gene lost 5 bases and the J gene lost 9 bases, with 11 bases spanning the gap. This CDR3 is built from 12 residues. Germline CDR1 is MNHEY and CDR2 is SVGAGI. The CDR3 DNA follows: TGTGCCAGCAGTCCAGATAGGAGTGAGCAGTTCTTC. It encodes CASSPDRSEQFF.

This clonotype was recorded many times. At one end the junction does not follow the germline gene, possibly because of a read error. The gene calls are TRBV5-1 and TRBJ1-5; TRBD1 might be the D (6 bases). Germline V gene sequence: CDR1 SGHRS, CDR2 YFSETQ. The CDR3 spans 14 residues. The CDR3 DNA reads TGTGCCAGCAGTTTAGGGGGGGTCAATCAGCCCCAGCATTTT. Translated: CASSLGGVNQPQHF. The full variable domain, completed using reference TRBV5-1 and TRBJ1-5, is KAGVTQTPRYLIKTRGQQVTLSCSPISGHRSVSWYQQTPGQGLQFLFEYFSETQRNKGNFPGRFSGRQFSNSRSEMNVSTLELGDSALYLCASSLGGVNQPQHFGDGTRLSIL.

The V call is TRBV20-1, the J call TRBJ1-2; unclear D gene. Per the germline V gene, CDR1 is DFQATT and CDR2 is SNEGSKA (reference sequence). The CDR3 contains 11 residues. V was pared by 0 bases and J by 8 bases, with 7 bases between. DNA for the CDR3: TGCAGTGCTAGAGATAAAAGGGGCTACACCTTC. Its protein product is CSARDKRGYTF.

The sample holds a few counts of this clonotype. The rearrangement joins TRBV29-1 to TRBJ2-5; no definite D call. V was clipped by 3 bases and J by 2 bases, with 7 bases between them. In germline, CDR1 is SQVTM, CDR2 ANQGSEA. The CDR3 covers 12 residues. The CDR3 loop reads CSVEFQQETQYF. In DNA form, the CDR3 reads TGCAGCGTTGAGTTCCAACAAGAGACCCAGTACTTC.

The V and J genes are TRBV11-2 and TRBJ1-1, with 9 nucleotides matching TRBD1. Germline V gives CDR1 SGHAT, CDR2 FQNNGV. The CDR3 extends over 19 amino acids. V trimming: 5 bases; J trimming: 1 base; junction bases outside the gene matches: 17. As DNA, the CDR3 is TGTGCCAGCAGCCCCCCTCCGCGACTGCGGGACAGGGCGAACACTGAAGCTTTCTTT. Encoded protein: CASSPPPRLRDRANTEAFF.

V gene TRBV20-1 combines with J gene TRBJ1-5; D unresolved. V was cut by 1 base and J by 3 bases, with 16 bases left in between. There are 16 residues in the CDR3. Germline CDR1 is DFQATT and CDR2 is SNEGSKA (reference sequence). The CDR3 sequence is CSARGWLIPSNQPQHF. CDR3 sequence (DNA): TGCAGTGCTAGAGGTTGGCTCATCCCTTCCAATCAGCCCCAGCATTTT.

This clonotype was picked up a small number of times. This chain uses TRBV15 with TRBJ1-6; D unclear. In germline, CDR1 is LNHNV, CDR2 YYDKDF (reference sequence). Trimming cost V 5 bases and J 10 bases, with 15 bases left between them. The CDR3 is 14 residues long. CDR3 in amino acids: CATSPGTRGSPLHF. CDR3 nucleotide sequence: TGTGCCACCAGCCCCGGTACACGAGGGTCACCCCTCCACTTT.

Only a few counts were recorded for this clonotype. The chain links TRBV20-1 to TRBJ2-1; 7 bases fit TRBD2. After removal of 2 bases from V and 6 bases from J, the junction contained 7 bases not matched to a gene. The length of the CDR3 is 14 residues. The V gene's germline CDR1 is DFQATT and CDR2 SNEGSKA (reference sequence). CDR3 amino acids: CSARRPGRGNEQFF. In nucleotides, the CDR3 is TGCAGTGCTAGAAGACCGGGGAGGGGCAATGAGCAGTTCTTC.

This clonotype was observed a few times. The chain joins TRBV5-6 to TRBJ2-7; D is perhaps TRBD1 or TRBD2 (5 bases each). The germline CDR1 and CDR2 sequences are SGHDT and YYEEEE. Trimming took off 4 bases at V and 3 bases at J, with 14 bases between the two ends. The CDR3 consists of 14 residues. The CDR3 here is CASSTLGAGYEQYF. For the CDR3, the DNA is TGTGCCAGCAGCACCCTCGGGGCTGGCTACGAGCAGTACTTC.

The chain uses TRBV20-1 and TRBJ2-5; TRBD1 might be the D (5 bases). Germline CDR1 is DFQATT and CDR2 is SNEGSKA (reference sequence). The CDR3 is made up of 14 amino acids. V was trimmed by 5 bases and J by 7 bases, leaving 20 bases between them. This chain's CDR3 is CSAPRQPSRGTQYF. CDR3 nucleotide sequence: TGCAGTGCTCCGAGACAGCCAAGTAGAGGGACCCAGTACTTC.

This clonotype was seen only once. The chain is built from TRBV13 and TRBJ2-7; no firm D call. V lost 4 bases, J lost 4 bases, and 11 bases lay in between. Germline values: CDR1 PRHDT, CDR2 FYEKMQ (reference sequence). The CDR3 loop spans 13 amino acids. CDR3 sequence (DNA): TGTGCCAGCAGCTCAGGATATCGTTACGAGCAGTACTTC. It is translated as CASSSGYRYEQYF.

The chain combines TRBV27 with TRBJ2-7; 11 bases align to TRBD1. V was pared by 5 bases and J by 3 bases, with 3 bases of the junction left unmatched. The CDR3 is 14 amino acids. Looked up from germline, CDR1 is MNHEY and CDR2 is SMNVEV (reference sequence). The CDR3 reads CASSRTGGLYEQYF. The DNA for the CDR3 is TGTGCCAGCAGTCGGACAGGGGGCCTCTACGAGCAGTACTTC.

This clonotype has a handful of counts. The V gene is TRBV5-1, the J gene TRBJ2-5; a possible D gene is TRBD2 (6 bases). Germline V gene data show CDR1 as SGHRS and CDR2 as YFSETQ. V shed 7 bases and J shed 3 bases, with 13 bases lying between them. This CDR3 comprises 13 residues. This CDR3 reads CASGRRLEETQYF. CDR3 nucleotides: TGCGCCAGCGGACGACGACTAGAAGAGACCCAGTACTTC.